This TCR beta chain came from a study of blood T cell repertoires in COVID-19. Study-level background: In each case, the material was cDNA or gDNA derived from T cells, B-cell-depleted T cells, or PBMCs.

CDR1 is MRHNA and CDR2 is SNTAGT in the germline V gene. Trimming took off 4 bases at V and 4 bases at J, with 10 bases between the two ends. The CDR3 extends over 14 amino acids. Recruits, aged roughly 18 to 95 years, lived in 24 US areas. Allocation to cohorts depended on clinical history reported by the participants. Measured with immunoSEQ multiplex PCR; TCRdb has only the in-frame clones, and not every one. The sample lists 300,000 to 400,000 clones; 88% were seen once. The sequence was obtained from a woman aged 30 to 39 with acute COVID-19. Sequenced material: PBMCs or T cells enriched from blood (not recorded which). V usage is TRBV6-4 and J usage is TRBJ2-2; perhaps TRBD1 as D (6 bases). As DNA, the CDR3 is TGTGCCAGCAGTGGGGGACAAGTCACCGGGGAGCTGTTTTTT. This encodes CASSGGQVTGELFF.